This T cell receptor (beta chain) emerged from a study of liver allograft versus peripheral blood T cells. Study background: Peripheral blood of the recipients supplied T cell receptor repertoires that were compared with those in transplanted livers.

The J segment lost 9 bases and the V segment lost 6 bases, leaving 20 bases of the junction unmatched. The CDR3 is 17 residues long. TCRdb re-derived calls from the reads in MiXCR, one entry per CDR3 protein. This sample carries fewer than 15,000 distinct CDR3 sequences, over 15% of them seen once, and the ten largest clones take about 13%. This clonotype was counted only a few times. This clonotype was obtained from a human patient who had a liver transplant. The graft donor may have contributed some T cells. The chain recombines TRBV12-3 or TRBV12-4 with TRBJ2-1; 7 nucleotides match TRBD1. The CDR3: CASSTRGWATGLGEQFF. CDR3 coding DNA: TGTGCCAGCAGCACTCGTGGATGGGCGACAGGGTTGGGTGAGCAGTTCTTC.